A single sample gave rise to the 29 T cell receptor beta chains below, sequenced in a study of tumor-infiltrating lymphocytes in primary liver carcinoma. Without any cell sorting, roughly 20-30 mg of bulk tissue yielded co-extracted RNA and DNA. A primer in the constant region served to generate TCR beta cDNA from approximately 450 ng of total RNA. Each TCR beta library was derived from three nested multiplex PCR rounds that employed slightly modified ARM-PCR. The first two PCR rounds used TRBV1-TRBV30 forward primers with a C-beta reverse primer, approximately 11 cycles each. MiXCR, run by TCRdb on the multiplex PCR reads, gives a single entry per CDR3 protein. The table lists tens of thousands of distinct CDR3 sequences, about three quarters of them singletons. Sequencing was carried out using tumor-adjacent normal liver tissue. These receptors originate from a man aged 35 to 55 with primary liver carcinoma and hepatitis B virus infection.

With regard to this clonotype: Mismatch with germline at one junction end may stem from a read error. The chain recombines TRBV29-1 with TRBJ2-3; 7 bases line up with TRBD1. Germline CDR1 is SQVTM and CDR2 is ANQGSEA. The CDR3 sequence is 15 residues long. The CDR3 sequence is CRVEVRQRGTDTQYF. The CDR3 coding sequence is TGCAGAGTTGAAGTTCGGCAGCGAGGGACAGACACGCAGTATTTT.

The J gene is TRBJ2-6, the V gene TRBV5-1, with TRBD1 identical over 7 bases. CDR3 length: 16 amino acids. The V segment lost 3 bases and the J segment 7 bases; nucleotides outside the gene matches: 10. Germline V gene sequence: CDR1 SGHRS, CDR2 YFSETQ. CDR3 nucleotides: TGCGCCAGCAGCTGGGGACAGAACTTTGGAGCCAACGTCCTGACTTTC. Translated, it gives CASSWGQNFGANVLTF.

Regarding this clonotype: A junction boundary mismatches the germline segment, possibly from a read error. The J gene is TRBJ2-1, the V gene TRBV12-3 or TRBV12-4, with TRBD1 as a possible D gene (6 bases). The CDR3 is 16 residues long. For the CDR3, the DNA is TGTGCCGGCAGTCTCACCCCGGACAGACCCGGCAATGAGCGGTTCTTC. Amino acids: CAGSLTPDRPGNERFF.

With regard to this clonotype: This may arise from a read error, as a much more abundant clone is one base away. This sequence joins TRBV28 and TRBJ2-1, with D uncertain. The CDR3 has 11 amino acids. Germline values: CDR1 MDHEN, CDR2 SYDVKM. In DNA, the CDR3 is TGTGCCAGCAGTCTGAACAATGAGCGGTTCTTC. It is translated as CASSLNNERFF.

As concerns this clonotype: Being one base from a much bigger clone, this may be a read error. The rearrangement joins TRBV30 to TRBJ1-1, with 7 bases fitting TRBD1. The germline CDR1 and CDR2 sequences are GTSNPN and SVGIG (reference sequence). The CDR3 loop spans 12 amino acids. In nucleotides, the CDR3 is TGTGCCTGGAATCAAGGGGGCACTGAAGCTCTCTTT. It encodes CAWNQGGTEALF. The full variable domain, rest sourced from reference TRBV30 and TRBJ1-1, is SQTIHQWPATLVQPVGSPLSLECTVEGTSNPNLYWYRQAAGRGLQLLFYSVGIGQISSEVPQNLSASRPQDRQFILSSKKLLLSDSGFYLCAWNQGGTEALFGQGTRLTVV.

The sample holds a few counts of this clonotype. The chain has TRBV2 and TRBJ2-3; 12 bases line up with TRBD2. Germline lookup yields CDR1 SNHLY and CDR2 FYNNEI. The CDR3 runs 16 residues. J gave up 2 bases and V 7 bases, and 7 bases lay outside the gene matches. CDR3 bases: TGTGCCAGCATCCCGGGACTAGCGGGCGACACAGATACGCAGTATTTT. Amino acid sequence: CASIPGLAGDTDTQYF. Complete variable domain (other parts from reference TRBV2 and TRBJ2-3): EPEVTQTPSHQVTQMGQEVILRCVPISNHLYFYWYRQILGQKVEFLVSFYNNEISEKSEIFDDQFSVERPDGSNFTLKIRSTKLEDSAMYFCASIPGLAGDTDTQYFGPGTRLTVL.

As regards this clonotype: A read error may be the cause here, since a much bigger clone is one base away. The chain recombines TRBV12-3 or TRBV12-4 with TRBJ2-1; 8 bases line up with TRBD2. This CDR3 has 14 amino acids. Trimming took 2 bases from V and 7 from J; bases not matched to a gene: 4. The CDR3 is CASSLYGGGNEQFF. For the CDR3, the DNA is TGTGCCAGCAGTTTATACGGGGGGGGTAATGAGCAGTTCTTC.

For this clonotype: Likely a read error: the CDR3 ends without its conserved phenylalanine or tryptophan. This sequence joins TRBV4-2 and TRBJ2-7; a weak D match, TRBD2 (6 bases). CDR1 is LGHNA, CDR2 YNFKEQ, per germline. There are 16 residues in the CDR3. For the CDR3, the DNA is TGTGCCAGCAACCAAGCGGCTAGCGTGGTTTCCTACGAGCAGTACCTC. Encoded protein: CASNQAASVVSYEQYL.

The chain combines TRBV2 with TRBJ2-1; D gene ambiguous. Trimming took 5 bases from V and 0 from J, leaving 14 bases between them. CDR1 is SNHLY and CDR2 is FYNNEI in the germline V gene. This CDR3 contains 16 residues. CDR3 nucleotide sequence: TGTGCCAGCAGTCCCGTAGTGGCCAGCTCCTACAATGAGCAGTTCTTC. Translated: CASSPVVASSYNEQFF.

On this clonotype: The conserved phenylalanine or tryptophan normally closing the CDR3 is absent here, so this likely arose from a read error. The J gene is TRBJ2-7, the V gene TRBV4-3; D gene ambiguous. Germline V gene lookup returns CDR1 LGHNA and CDR2 YSLEER. This CDR3 spans 15 amino acids. The DNA of the CDR3 is TGCGCCAGCAACCAAGATGGGGATACTCCCTACGAGCAGTACATC. This encodes CASNQDGDTPYEQYI.

Regarding this clonotype: A much larger clone lies one base from this, so it may be a read error. The rearrangement uses TRBV11-1 and TRBJ2-1; D gene ambiguous. The V and J ends lost 4 bases and 5 bases respectively, with 30 bases between them. CDR1 and CDR2 from the germline V gene are SGHAT and FQDESV (reference sequence). The CDR3 has 20 amino acids. DNA of the CDR3: TGTGCCAGCAGCTCCCCTCAGGCAGTAGATGCAGCCCCGGCGCACAATGAGCAGTTCTTC. It specifies CASSSPQAVDAAPAHNEQFF.

As concerns this clonotype: The junction differs from germline at one of its ends, possibly a read error. The chain couples TRBV12-3 or TRBV12-4 to TRBJ2-3, with TRBD2 as a possible D gene (5 bases). The CDR3 has 15 amino acids. The CDR3 DNA sequence: TGTGCCAACACTTTTCATTCAAGCGGCACAGATACGCGGTATTTT. This gives the protein CANTFHSSGTDTRYF.

Details on this clonotype: A much larger clone lies one base from this, so it may be a read error. CDR3 protein: CATSFPGQGELVSEAFF. For the CDR3, the DNA is TGTGCCACCTCTTTTCCGGGACAGGGGGAACTAGTGTCTGAAGCTTTCTTT. The rearrangement links TRBV21-1 to TRBJ1-1; the D call TRBD1 from the table was never checked on the DNA. TRBV21-1 is a listed pseudogene. This CDR3 is built from 17 residues.

As concerns this clonotype: The CDR3 does not close with the conserved phenylalanine or tryptophan, likely indicating a read error. The chain has TRBV4-2 and TRBJ2-3, with 7 bases lining up with TRBD2. The CDR3 length is 16 residues. Germline CDR1 reads LGHNA; CDR2 reads YNFKEQ. In DNA form, the CDR3 reads TGTGTCAGCAGCCAAGAACTAGCGCCACGCACAGATACGCAGTATTCT. It codes for CVSSQELAPRTDTQYS.

Concerning this clonotype itself: It is likely a read error, because the conserved phenylalanine at the end of the CDR3 is missing. CDR3 amino acids: CASSQDLEGTSPLHL. The CDR3 DNA is TGTGCCAGCAGCCAAGACCTGGAGGGGACTTCACCCCTCCACCTT. The chain recombines TRBV4-2 with TRBJ1-6; possible D gene TRBD1, 5 bases. The germline V gene encodes CDR1 LGHNA and CDR2 YNFKEQ. V lost 0 bases, J lost 9 bases, and 12 bases lay in between. The CDR3 covers 15 residues.

V usage is TRBV29-1 and J usage is TRBJ2-7; D is ambiguous. V lost 5 bases, J lost 0 bases, and 11 bases lay in between. This CDR3 is built from 13 residues. CDR1 is SQVTM, CDR2 ANQGSEA, per germline. The CDR3 loop is CSVTGVPSYEQYF. CDR3 bases: TGCAGCGTTACTGGTGTTCCCTCCTACGAGCAGTACTTC.

Points on this clonotype: The junction departs from the called germline gene at one end, perhaps through a read error. The V and J genes are TRBV11-2 and TRBJ1-1; D not certain. Germline V gene data show CDR1 as SGHAT and CDR2 as FQNNGV. The CDR3 runs 13 residues. CDR3 amino acids: CASSVVENTEAFF. As DNA, the CDR3 is TGTGCTAGCAGCGTAGTAGAAAACACTGAAGCTTTCTTT.

To note about this clonotype: Sequence at one end of the junction differs from germline and may be a read error. The V gene is TRBV11-1, the J gene TRBJ2-2, with a weak D call TRBD2 (5 bases). Germline V lookup: CDR1 SGHAT, CDR2 FQDESV (reference sequence). The CDR3 runs to 13 residues. Here the CDR3 DNA reads TGTGCCATCTGCTTAGTACGTTTCGGGGAGATGTTTTTT. This gives the protein CAICLVRFGEMFF.

Worth noting for this clonotype: Since no conserved phenylalanine or tryptophan closes the CDR3, a read error is the likely cause. The DNA is left out, because the CDR3 cannot be placed on it with certainty; the CDR3 is given as TCRdb lists it. The chain employs TRBV11-2 and TRBJ2-7; TRBD2, the table's D call, lacks a check against the DNA. CDR1 and CDR2 from the germline V gene are SGHAT and FQNNGV. 15 amino acids form the CDR3, both terminal residues included. This chain's CDR3 is CASSLDLGIIYERYI.

Points on this clonotype: The junction departs from germline at one end; a sequencing error may be responsible. This chain uses TRBV29-1 with TRBJ1-1; perhaps TRBD1 as D (5 bases). CDR3 length: 13 amino acids. CDR1 is SQVTM and CDR2 is ANQGSEA in the germline V gene. DNA of the CDR3: TGTAGCGTTGGAGGGGCTGGGAACACTAAAGCTTTCTTT. It specifies CSVGGAGNTKAFF.

On this clonotype: This may be a read error: a much more frequent sequence differs by one nucleotide. This chain links TRBV25-1 with TRBJ2-7, with D unresolved. The CDR3 contains 15 residues. Trimming took off 6 bases at V and 5 bases at J, with 20 bases between the two ends. The V gene's germline CDR1 is MGHDK and CDR2 SYGVNS. The CDR3 DNA sequence: TGTGCCAGCAGAGGTAATGTAGGGTCCGTGAACGAGCAGTACTTC. This encodes CASRGNVGSVNEQYF.

With respect to this clonotype: Without the conserved terminal phenylalanine or tryptophan, this CDR3 likely stems from a read error. This chain connects TRBV6-6 to TRBJ2-6, with D maybe TRBD1 (5 bases). The CDR3 length is 15 residues. V was shortened by 6 bases and J by 6 bases, with 15 bases between the two germline ends. Per germline, CDR1 MNHNY and CDR2 SVGAGI (reference sequence). The CDR3 loop reads CASSPRVFVANVLTY. The DNA of the CDR3 is TGTGCCAGCAGCCCCAGGGTGTTTGTGGCCAACGTCCTGACTTAC.

This clonotype was seen ten or more times. The conserved closing phenylalanine or tryptophan is absent in this CDR3, likely reflecting a read error. The rearrangement uses TRBV11-1 and TRBJ2-5; 10 positions match TRBD1. V was clipped by 5 bases and J by 2 bases; unmatched bases: 8. CDR3 size: 16 residues. Germline CDR1 reads SGHAT; CDR2 reads FQDESV (reference sequence). The CDR3, as DNA: TGTGCCAGCAGCCAAGGACAGGGGGTAATTCAAGAGACCCAGTACCTC. Encoded protein: CASSQGQGVIQETQYL.

This chain links TRBV5-1 with TRBJ2-1, with 12 bases aligning to TRBD2. Trimming took 0 bases from V and 9 from J; bases not matched to a gene: 10. Germline V gene lookup returns CDR1 SGHRS and CDR2 YFSETQ. CDR3 length: 17 amino acids. CDR3 DNA: TGCGCCAGCAGCTTGGTAGGACTAGCGGGATCCGGGGGTGAGCAGTTCTTC. Translated, it gives CASSLVGLAGSGGEQFF.

As for this clonotype: The junction departs from germline at one end; a sequencing error may be responsible. The chain joins TRBV11-2 to TRBJ1-5; D not resolved. Germline values: CDR1 SGHAT, CDR2 FQNNGV. This CDR3 has 15 residues. CDR3 sequence: CTSSLEMEGNQPQHF. CDR3 DNA sequence: TGTACCAGCAGCTTAGAGATGGAGGGTAATCAGCCCCAGCATTTT.

This clonotype was seen only once. The germline gene is not matched at one end of the junction; a read error may be the cause. The chain joins TRBV12-3 or TRBV12-4 to TRBJ1-2, with 7 bases lining up with TRBD1. The CDR3 totals 14 residues. The DNA for the CDR3 is TGTGCCAGCAATCTGACAGGGCAAGACTATGGCTACATCTTC. This encodes CASNLTGQDYGYIF.

A note on this clonotype: A read error may account for a junction end that differs from germline. The chain joins TRBV12-3 or TRBV12-4 to TRBJ1-5; 8 bases line up with TRBD1. The CDR3 totals 15 residues. CDR3 in amino acids: CASSPRGQANQPQHF. DNA of the CDR3: TGTGCCAGCAGTCCGCGGGGACAGGCTAATCAGCCCCAACATTTT.

A word on this clonotype: Relative to the germline gene, one junction end is altered; a read error may explain this. CDR3 loop: CASSPAELTIYEQYF. CDR3 DNA: TGCGCCAGCAGCCCGGCGGAACTCACTATCTACGAGCAGTACTTC. This sequence joins TRBV11-1 and TRBJ2-7; unclear D gene. The CDR3 consists of 15 residues. The germline gives CDR1 SGHAT, CDR2 FQDESV (reference sequence).

This clonotype was observed at least ten times. This chain uses TRBV7-9 with TRBJ1-4, with 8 bases that match TRBD1. V trimming: 5 bases; J trimming: 6 bases; junction bases outside the gene matches: 5. This CDR3 spans 14 amino acids. Germline V lookup: CDR1 SEHNR, CDR2 FQNEAQ (reference sequence). For the CDR3, the DNA is TGTGCCAGCAGCCACGACAGGGGTGATGAAAAACTGTTTTTT. It codes for CASSHDRGDEKLFF.